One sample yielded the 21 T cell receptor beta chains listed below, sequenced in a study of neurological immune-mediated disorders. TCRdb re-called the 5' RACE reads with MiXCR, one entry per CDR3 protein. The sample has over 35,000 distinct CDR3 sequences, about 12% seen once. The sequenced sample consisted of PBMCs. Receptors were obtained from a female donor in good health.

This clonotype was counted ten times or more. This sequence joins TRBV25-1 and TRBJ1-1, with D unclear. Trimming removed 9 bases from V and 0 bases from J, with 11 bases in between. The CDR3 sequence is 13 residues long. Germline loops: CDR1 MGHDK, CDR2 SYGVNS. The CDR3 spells CASQPTLNTEAFF. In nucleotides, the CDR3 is TGTGCCAGTCAGCCAACTCTGAACACTGAAGCTTTCTTT.

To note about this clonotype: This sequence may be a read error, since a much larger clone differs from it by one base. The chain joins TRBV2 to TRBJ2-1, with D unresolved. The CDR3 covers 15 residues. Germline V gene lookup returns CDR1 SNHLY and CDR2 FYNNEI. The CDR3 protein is CVSSELESRYNEQFF. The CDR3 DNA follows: TGTGTCAGCAGTGAGTTGGAGAGCAGATACAATGAGCAGTTCTTC. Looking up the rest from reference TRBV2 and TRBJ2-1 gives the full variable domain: EPEVTQTPSHQVTQMGQEVILRCVPISNHLYFYWYRQILGQKVEFLVSFYNNEISEKSEIFDDQFSVERPDGSNFTLKIRSTKLEDSAMYFCVSSELESRYNEQFFGPGTRLTVL.

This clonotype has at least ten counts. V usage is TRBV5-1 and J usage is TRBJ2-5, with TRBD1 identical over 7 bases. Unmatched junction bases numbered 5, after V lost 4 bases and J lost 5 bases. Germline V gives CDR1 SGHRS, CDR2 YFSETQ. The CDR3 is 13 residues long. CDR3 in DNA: TGCGCCAGCAGCGAGGGCAGGGGGGAGACCCAGTACTTC. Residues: CASSEGRGETQYF.

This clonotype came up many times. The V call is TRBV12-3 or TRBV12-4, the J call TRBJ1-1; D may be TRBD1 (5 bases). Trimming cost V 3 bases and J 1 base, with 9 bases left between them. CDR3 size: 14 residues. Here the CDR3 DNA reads TGTGCCAGCAGTTTTGGGGGGGGGAACACTGAAGCTTTCTTT. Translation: CASSFGGGNTEAFF.

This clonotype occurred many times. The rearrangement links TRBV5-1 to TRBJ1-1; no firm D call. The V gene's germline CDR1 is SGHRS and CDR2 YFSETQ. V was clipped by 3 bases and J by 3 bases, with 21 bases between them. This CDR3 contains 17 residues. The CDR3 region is CASSSSREDRDYTEAFF. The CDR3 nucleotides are TGCGCCAGCAGCTCATCTAGGGAGGACCGGGATTACACTGAAGCTTTCTTT.

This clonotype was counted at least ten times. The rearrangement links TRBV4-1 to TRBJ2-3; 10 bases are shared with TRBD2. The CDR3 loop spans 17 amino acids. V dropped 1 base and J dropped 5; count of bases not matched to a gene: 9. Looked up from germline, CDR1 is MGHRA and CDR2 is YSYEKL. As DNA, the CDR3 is TGCGCCAGCAGCCAAGGTGAACCTAGCGGGGGAGGAGATACGCAGTATTTT. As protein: CASSQGEPSGGGDTQYF.

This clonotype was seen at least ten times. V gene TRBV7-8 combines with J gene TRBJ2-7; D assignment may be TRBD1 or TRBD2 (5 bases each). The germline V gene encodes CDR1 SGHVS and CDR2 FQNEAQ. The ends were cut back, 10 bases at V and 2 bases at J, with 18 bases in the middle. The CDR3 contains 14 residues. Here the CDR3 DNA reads TGTGCCACACAACTTGGGACCAAGACCTACGAGCAGTACTTC. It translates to CATQLGTKTYEQYF.

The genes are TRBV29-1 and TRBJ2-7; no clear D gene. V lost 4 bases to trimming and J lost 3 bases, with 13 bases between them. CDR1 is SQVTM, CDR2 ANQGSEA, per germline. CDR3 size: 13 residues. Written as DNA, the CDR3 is TGCAGCGTTGTGGCCTCCACTGACTACGAGCAGTACTTC. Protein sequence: CSVVASTDYEQYF.

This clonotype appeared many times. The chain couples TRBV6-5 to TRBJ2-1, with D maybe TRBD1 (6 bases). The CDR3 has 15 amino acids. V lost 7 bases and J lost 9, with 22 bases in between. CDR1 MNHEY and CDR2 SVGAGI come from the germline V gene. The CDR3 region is CASIPPGQGPGEQFF. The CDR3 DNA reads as TGTGCCAGCATCCCGCCAGGGCAGGGGCCAGGTGAGCAGTTCTTC.

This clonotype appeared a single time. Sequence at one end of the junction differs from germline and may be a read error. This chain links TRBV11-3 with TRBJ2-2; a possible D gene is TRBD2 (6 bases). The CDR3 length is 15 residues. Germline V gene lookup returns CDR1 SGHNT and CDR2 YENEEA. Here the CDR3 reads CASSLGRGAGGELIF. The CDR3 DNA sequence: TGTGCCAGCAGTTTAGGCCGCGGGGCCGGCGGGGAGCTGATTTTT.

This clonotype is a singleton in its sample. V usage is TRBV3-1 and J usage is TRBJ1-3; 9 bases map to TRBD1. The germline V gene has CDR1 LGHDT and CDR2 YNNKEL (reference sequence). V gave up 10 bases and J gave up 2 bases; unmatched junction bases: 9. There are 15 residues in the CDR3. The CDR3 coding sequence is TGTGCCAACAACAGACAGGGGGGAACTGGAAACACCATATATTTT. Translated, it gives CANNRQGGTGNTIYF.

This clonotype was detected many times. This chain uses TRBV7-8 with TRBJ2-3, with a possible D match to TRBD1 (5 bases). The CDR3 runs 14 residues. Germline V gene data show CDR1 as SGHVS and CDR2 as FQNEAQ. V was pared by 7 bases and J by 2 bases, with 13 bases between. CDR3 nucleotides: TGTGCCAGCACCCTGGCTGGGGCCACAGATACGCAGTATTTT. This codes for CASTLAGATDTQYF. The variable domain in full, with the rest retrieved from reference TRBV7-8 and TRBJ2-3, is GAGVSQSPRYKVAKRGQDVALRCDPISGHVSLFWYQQALGQGPEFLTYFQNEAQLDKSGLPSDRFFAERPEGSVSTLKIQRTQQEDSAVYLCASTLAGATDTQYFGPGTRLTVL.

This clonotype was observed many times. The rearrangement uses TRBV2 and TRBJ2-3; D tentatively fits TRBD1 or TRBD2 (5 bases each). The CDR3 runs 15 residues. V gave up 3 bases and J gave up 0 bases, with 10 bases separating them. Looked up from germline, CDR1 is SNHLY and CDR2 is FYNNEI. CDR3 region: CASSEYGASTDTQYF. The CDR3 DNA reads TGTGCCAGCAGTGAGTACGGGGCTAGCACAGATACGCAGTATTTT.

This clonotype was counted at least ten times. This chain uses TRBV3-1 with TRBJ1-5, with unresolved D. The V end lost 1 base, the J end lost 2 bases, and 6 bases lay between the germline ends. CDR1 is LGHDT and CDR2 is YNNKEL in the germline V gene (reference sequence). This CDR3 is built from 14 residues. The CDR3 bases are TGTGCCAGCAGCCAAGCCAGGCGCAATCAGCCCCAGCATTTT. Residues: CASSQARRNQPQHF. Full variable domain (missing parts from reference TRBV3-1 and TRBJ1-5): DTAVSQTPKYLVTQMGNDKSIKCEQNLGHDTMYWYKQDSKKFLKIMFSYNNKELIINETVPNRFSPKSPDKAHLNLHINSLELGDSAVYFCASSQARRNQPQHFGDGTRLSIL.

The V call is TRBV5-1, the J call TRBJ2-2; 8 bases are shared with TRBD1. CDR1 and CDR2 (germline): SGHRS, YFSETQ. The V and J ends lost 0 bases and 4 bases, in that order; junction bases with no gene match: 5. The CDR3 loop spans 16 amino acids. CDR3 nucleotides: TGCGCCAGCAGCTTGGATCTCACAGGGGGCACCGGGGAGCTGTTTTTT. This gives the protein CASSLDLTGGTGELFF.

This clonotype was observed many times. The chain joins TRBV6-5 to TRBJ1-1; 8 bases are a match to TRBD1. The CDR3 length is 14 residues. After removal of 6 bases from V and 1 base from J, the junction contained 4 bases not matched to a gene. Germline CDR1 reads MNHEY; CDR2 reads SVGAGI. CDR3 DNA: TGTGCCAGCAGACGGGACAGGTCGAACACTGAAGCTTTCTTT. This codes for CASRRDRSNTEAFF.

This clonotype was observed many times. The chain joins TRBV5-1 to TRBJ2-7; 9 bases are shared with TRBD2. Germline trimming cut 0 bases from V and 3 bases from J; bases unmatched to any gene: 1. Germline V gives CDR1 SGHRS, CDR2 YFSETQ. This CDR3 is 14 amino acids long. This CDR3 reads CASSLELAGYEQYF. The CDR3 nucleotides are TGCGCCAGCAGCTTGGAACTAGCGGGCTACGAGCAGTACTTC.

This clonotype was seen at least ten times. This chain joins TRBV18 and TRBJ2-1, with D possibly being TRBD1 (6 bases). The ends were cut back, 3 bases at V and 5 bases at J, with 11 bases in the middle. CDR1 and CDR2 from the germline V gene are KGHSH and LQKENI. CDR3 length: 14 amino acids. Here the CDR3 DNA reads TGTGCCAGCTCACCGGCAGGGGCCGACAATGAGCAGTTCTTC. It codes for CASSPAGADNEQFF.

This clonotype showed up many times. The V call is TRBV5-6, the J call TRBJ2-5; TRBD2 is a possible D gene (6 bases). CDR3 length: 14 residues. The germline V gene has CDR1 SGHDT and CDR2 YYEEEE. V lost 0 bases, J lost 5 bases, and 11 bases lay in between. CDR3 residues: CASSLGAGLETQYF. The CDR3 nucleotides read TGTGCCAGCAGCTTGGGAGCGGGTTTGGAGACCCAGTACTTC.

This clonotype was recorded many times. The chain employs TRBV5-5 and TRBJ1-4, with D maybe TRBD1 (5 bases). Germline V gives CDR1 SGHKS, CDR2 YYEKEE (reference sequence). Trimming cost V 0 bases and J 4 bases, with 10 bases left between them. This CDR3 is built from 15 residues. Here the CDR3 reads CASSLEGRVNEKLFF. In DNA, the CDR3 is TGTGCCAGCAGCTTGGAAGGCAGGGTTAATGAAAAACTGTTTTTT.

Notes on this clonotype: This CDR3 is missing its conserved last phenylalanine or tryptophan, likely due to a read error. The CDR3: CASRRFSLGRDSYEQYL. The CDR3 coding sequence is TGTGCCAGCAGACGATTCTCTTTGGGTAGAGACTCCTACGAGCAGTACTTA. This chain connects TRBV28 to TRBJ2-7; D is uncertain. V was clipped by 6 bases and J by 0 bases, with 21 bases between them. Germline V gives CDR1 MDHEN, CDR2 SYDVKM. This CDR3 region has 17 residues.